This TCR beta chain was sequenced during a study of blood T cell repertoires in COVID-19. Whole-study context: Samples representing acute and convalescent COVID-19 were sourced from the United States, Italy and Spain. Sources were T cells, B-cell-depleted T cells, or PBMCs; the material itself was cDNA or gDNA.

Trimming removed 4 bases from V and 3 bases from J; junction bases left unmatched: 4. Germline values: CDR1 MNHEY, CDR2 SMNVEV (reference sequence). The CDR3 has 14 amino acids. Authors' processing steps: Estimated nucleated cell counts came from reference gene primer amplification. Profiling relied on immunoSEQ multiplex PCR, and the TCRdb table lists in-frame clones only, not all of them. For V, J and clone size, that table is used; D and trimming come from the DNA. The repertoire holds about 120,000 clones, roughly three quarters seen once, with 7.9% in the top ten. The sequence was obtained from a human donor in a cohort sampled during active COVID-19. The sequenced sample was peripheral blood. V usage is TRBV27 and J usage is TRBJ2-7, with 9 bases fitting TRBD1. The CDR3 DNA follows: TGTGCCAGCAGTTGGGGGACAGGGAACTACGAGCAGTACTTC. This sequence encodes CASSWGTGNYEQYF.